These 32 T cell receptor beta chains originate from one sample sequenced in a study of identical twins. In TCRdb, the 5' RACE reads were re-called with MiXCR into one record per CDR3 protein. The sample yields 350,000 to 600,000 distinct CDR3 sequences, 13% to 15% seen once. Separately, the same data were catalogued under a study of yellow fever vaccine responses in identical twins.

Sequenced: CD4+ T cells sorted from blood. The receptors shown here come from a woman under 30 in good health.

The CDR3 spells CASSLFGYRTQETQYF. The CDR3 bases are TGCGCCAGCAGCTTGTTTGGCTACCGCACACAAGAGACCCAGTACTTC. V is TRBV5-1 and J is TRBJ2-5, with no clear D. CDR1 SGHRS and CDR2 YFSETQ come from the germline V gene. Trimming took off 1 base at V and 2 bases at J, with 15 bases between the two ends. The CDR3 covers 16 residues.

This clonotype was seen ten or more times. The V gene is TRBV28, the J gene TRBJ2-7; TRBD2 agrees at 9 bases. The CDR3 is 13 amino acids. Trimming removed 9 bases from V and 1 base from J; junction bases left unmatched: 4. Germline V gene lookup returns CDR1 MDHEN and CDR2 SYDVKM. The CDR3 loop is CASTRGGSYEQYF. The CDR3 DNA sequence: TGTGCCAGTACGCGGGGGGGTTCCTACGAGCAGTACTTC. Using reference TRBV28 and TRBJ2-7 for the parts outside the CDR3, the full variable domain is DVKVTQSSRYLVKRTGEKVFLECVQDMDHENMFWYRQDPGLGLRLIYFSYDVKMKEKGDIPEGYSVSREKKERFSLILESASTNQTSMYLCASTRGGSYEQYFGPGTRLTVT.

The J gene is TRBJ2-1, the V gene TRBV6-1, with D perhaps given as TRBD1 or TRBD2 (5 bases each). The germline V and J ends were trimmed by 7 bases and 0 bases, with 13 bases remaining between them. CDR1 is MNHNS and CDR2 is SASEGT in the germline V gene. The CDR3 totals 15 residues. As DNA, the CDR3 is TGTGCCAGCAAGAGGGGCGGGCCCTCCTACAATGAGCAGTTCTTC. Its translation is CASKRGGPSYNEQFF.

The rearrangement uses TRBV7-9 and TRBJ2-7, with 7 bases lining up with TRBD1. The V gene end was trimmed by 5 bases and the J gene end by 2 bases; junction bases not matched to a gene: 15. Germline V CDR1 and CDR2: SEHNR, FQNEAQ (reference sequence). CDR3 length: 17 residues. CDR3 region: CASSPRTGPSDTYEQYF. For the CDR3, the DNA is TGTGCCAGCAGCCCGCGGACAGGACCTTCCGACACCTACGAGCAGTACTTC.

This clonotype was seen more than once but under ten times. The chain uses TRBV25-1 and TRBJ1-4; the match to TRBD1 covers 8 bases. Germline V gene lookup returns CDR1 MGHDK and CDR2 SYGVNS. Losses at the gene ends were 2 bases for V and 8 bases for J; bases not matched to a gene: 4. The CDR3 spans 14 residues. The DNA of the CDR3 is TGTGCCAGCAGTGAACAGGGGGCGTTAGAAAAACTGTTTTTT. The encoded protein is CASSEQGALEKLFF.

V is TRBV10-3 and J is TRBJ1-2; no clear D. The V end was cut by 3 bases, the J end by 4 bases, with 15 bases between. The CDR3 has 15 residues. CDR1 and CDR2 (germline): ENHRY, SYGVKD. CDR3 region: CAISDPRLGFYGYTF. CDR3 DNA sequence: TGTGCCATCAGTGACCCGCGATTGGGGTTCTATGGCTACACCTTC.

This clonotype was observed a few times. The chain combines TRBV14 with TRBJ2-3; 12 bases align to TRBD2. The CDR3 totals 17 residues. Germline V CDR1 and CDR2: SGHDN, FVKESK. Germline trimming cut 4 bases from V and 3 bases from J; bases unmatched to any gene: 8. This CDR3 reads CASSPRLAGVVTDTQYF. DNA for the CDR3: TGTGCCAGCAGCCCTAGACTAGCGGGAGTAGTGACAGATACGCAGTATTTT.

The chain uses TRBV9 and TRBJ1-1, with 8 bases matching TRBD1. The CDR3 spans 15 residues. Germline V CDR1 and CDR2: SGDLS, YYNGEE. Unmatched junction bases numbered 10, after V lost 3 bases and J lost 6 bases. CDR3 DNA: TGTGCCAGCAGCGGAAGGACAGGGCTTTCGGCTGAAGCTTTCTTT. Translation: CASSGRTGLSAEAFF.

This clonotype was observed a handful of times. The chain links TRBV7-2 to TRBJ2-5; 11 positions match TRBD2. Per the germline V gene, CDR1 is SGHTA and CDR2 is FQGNSA. This CDR3 has 14 amino acids. V was pared by 9 bases and J by 5 bases, with 8 bases of the junction left unmatched. This CDR3 reads CASRTSGGAETQYF. In DNA form, the CDR3 reads TGTGCCAGTAGAACTAGCGGGGGAGCTGAGACCCAGTACTTC.

This clonotype was found a few times. This rearrangement joins TRBV18 to TRBJ2-2; possible D gene TRBD2, 6 bases. V shed 3 bases and J shed 5 bases, with 13 bases lying between them. The CDR3 contains 15 residues. The germline gives CDR1 KGHSH, CDR2 LQKENI. CDR3 in amino acids: CASSPPREVTGELFF. The CDR3 region has the DNA TGTGCCAGCTCACCCCCCAGGGAGGTGACCGGGGAGCTGTTTTTT.

A single count supports this clonotype. V gene TRBV10-3 combines with J gene TRBJ2-5, with 11 bases fitting TRBD2. The CDR3 has 13 amino acids. V shed 11 bases, J shed 2 bases, and the junction held 4 bases outside the gene matches. In germline, CDR1 is ENHRY, CDR2 SYGVKD. The CDR3 loop reads CASGLAVQETQYF. CDR3 nucleotides: TGTGCCTCGGGACTAGCGGTACAAGAGACCCAGTACTTC.

This clonotype was observed many times. CDR3 in DNA: TGTGCCAGCAGTTTAGGGACAGGGGCCACTGAAGCTTTCTTT. Translation: CASSLGTGATEAFF. The rearrangement links TRBV12-3 or TRBV12-4 to TRBJ1-1; 9 nucleotides agree with TRBD1. The CDR3 length is 14 residues. Trimming cost V 1 base and J 4 bases; bases outside gene matches: 1.

This clonotype was counted ten times or more. The chain recombines TRBV28 with TRBJ2-4; D assignment may be TRBD1 or TRBD2 (5 bases each). The CDR3 has 16 residues. The V gene's germline CDR1 is MDHEN and CDR2 SYDVKM. Trimming shortened V by 2 bases and J by 0 bases, and 11 bases separated the two germline ends. CDR3 nucleotides: TGTGCCAGCAGTTTAGATTCGGGGCTAGCCAAAAACATTCAGTACTTC. Translation: CASSLDSGLAKNIQYF.

V is TRBV29-1 and J is TRBJ2-7; 8 nucleotides align to TRBD1. V trimming: 5 bases; J trimming: 2 bases; junction bases outside the gene matches: 8. Germline CDR1 and CDR2: SQVTM and ANQGSEA. The CDR3 spans 14 residues. The chain's CDR3 is CSVPRTGRPYEQYF. The CDR3 DNA sequence: TGCAGCGTTCCTCGGACAGGGAGGCCCTACGAGCAGTACTTC.

This clonotype was seen ten or more times. This sequence joins TRBV5-1 and TRBJ2-1; the match to TRBD1 covers 8 bases. The germline V gene has CDR1 SGHRS and CDR2 YFSETQ. There are 15 residues in the CDR3. J gave up 0 bases and V 4 bases, and 3 bases lay outside the gene matches. In nucleotides, the CDR3 is TGCGCCAGCAGCCTGGACAGGGCCTCCTACAATGAGCAGTTCTTC. It codes for CASSLDRASYNEQFF. The full variable domain, its missing parts supplied by reference TRBV5-1 and TRBJ2-1, is KAGVTQTPRYLIKTRGQQVTLSCSPISGHRSVSWYQQTPGQGLQFLFEYFSETQRNKGNFPGRFSGRQFSNSRSEMNVSTLELGDSALYLCASSLDRASYNEQFFGPGTRLTVL.

This clonotype was picked up a small number of times. The chain couples TRBV14 to TRBJ1-1, with D possibly being TRBD1 (5 bases). The CDR3 totals 13 residues. V lost 4 bases and J 4 bases, leaving 10 bases between the germline ends. Germline values: CDR1 SGHDN, CDR2 FVKESK. The CDR3 DNA follows: TGTGCCAGCAGCCGGGGGACTACCACTGAAGCTTTCTTT. Translating it yields CASSRGTTTEAFF.

There are a few counts of this clonotype. The chain has TRBV7-9 and TRBJ2-5, with 7 positions matching TRBD2. Germline V CDR1 and CDR2: SEHNR, FQNEAQ (reference sequence). The length of the CDR3 is 15 residues. The J segment lost 4 bases and the V segment lost 3 bases, leaving 8 bases of the junction unmatched. DNA of the CDR3: TGTGCCAGCAGCTTCGGACTAGGTGGTGCAGAGACCCAGTACTTC. Its translation: CASSFGLGGAETQYF.

Only a few counts were recorded for this clonotype. V is TRBV27 and J is TRBJ2-1; TRBD2 aligns across 10 bases. The CDR3 extends over 16 amino acids. The germline CDR1 and CDR2 sequences are MNHEY and SMNVEV (reference sequence). V lost 5 bases, J lost 4 bases, and 8 bases stayed unmatched. CDR3 sequence: CASSPLAGVGYNEQFF. The CDR3 DNA reads as TGTGCCAGCAGTCCTCTAGCGGGAGTCGGGTACAATGAGCAGTTCTTC.

The sample holds a few counts of this clonotype. The chain employs TRBV2 and TRBJ2-4, with 8 bases that match TRBD1. Trimming removed 3 bases from V and 3 bases from J; junction bases left unmatched: 16. Germline-derived CDR1 and CDR2 are SNHLY and FYNNEI. The CDR3 spans 19 residues. The CDR3 region has the DNA TGTGCCAGCAGTGACCCGTCGGGACAGGCCGTACCAGGCAAAAACATTCAGTACTTC. Protein product: CASSDPSGQAVPGKNIQYF.

This clonotype was detected only a few times. The CDR3 DNA reads TGCAGCGTTGAAGGCAGGCTGAACACTGAAGCTTTCTTT. Translating gives CSVEGRLNTEAFF. The rearrangement joins TRBV29-1 to TRBJ1-1; D gene unclear. Looked up from germline, CDR1 is SQVTM and CDR2 is ANQGSEA. The V and J ends lost 1 base and 0 bases respectively, with 6 bases between them. The CDR3 is 13 amino acids. The full variable domain, its missing parts supplied by reference TRBV29-1 and TRBJ1-1, is SAVISQKPSRDICQRGTSLTIQCQVDSQVTMMFWYRQQPGQSLTLIATANQGSEATYESGFVIDKFPISRPNLTFSTLTVSNMSPEDSSIYLCSVEGRLNTEAFFGQGTRLTVV.

This clonotype was detected a few times. The chain carries TRBV12-3 or TRBV12-4 and TRBJ2-7; the match to TRBD2 covers 13 bases. V shed 5 bases and J 2 bases; nucleotides not matched to a gene: 3. CDR3 size: 15 residues. The CDR3 region is CASSIGLAGAYEQYF. The DNA of the CDR3 is TGTGCCAGCAGTATAGGACTAGCGGGAGCCTACGAGCAGTACTTC.

This clonotype was detected ten times or more. The J gene is TRBJ2-7, the V gene TRBV6-2 or TRBV6-3; D gene ambiguous. Trimming left V 6 bases short and J 2 bases short, with 11 bases between. This CDR3 comprises 13 residues. The germline gives CDR1 MNHEY, CDR2 SVGEGT. The CDR3 DNA reads as TGTGCCAGCAGGCCGACTGGAACCTACGAGCAGTACTTC. The encoded protein is CASRPTGTYEQYF.

This clonotype was observed at least ten times. The chain has TRBV24-1 and TRBJ2-3; TRBD1 matches 11 bases. CDR1 is KGHDR, CDR2 SFDVKD, per germline. The V and J ends lost 3 bases and 5 bases, in that order; junction bases with no gene match: 6. This CDR3 spans 16 amino acids. The CDR3 nucleotides are TGTGCCACCAGTGATCTCCGGGACAGGGGGGGAGATACGCAGTATTTT. It translates to CATSDLRDRGGDTQYF.

The genes are TRBV28 and TRBJ2-2; 9 bases map to TRBD1. This CDR3 is 15 amino acids long. Germline V gives CDR1 MDHEN, CDR2 SYDVKM. Losses at the gene ends were 9 bases for V and 1 base for J; bases not matched to a gene: 6. CDR3 in DNA: TGTGCCAGTTTACAGGGGGCCCTGAACACCGGGGAGCTGTTTTTT. Translation: CASLQGALNTGELFF.

This clonotype was seen repeatedly, ten times or more. The chain combines TRBV7-9 with TRBJ2-2, with TRBD2 as a possible D gene (6 bases). The CDR3 is 16 amino acids. Germline CDR1 and CDR2: SEHNR and FQNEAQ (reference sequence). Trimming removed 5 bases at V and 4 bases at J, with 17 bases between. In DNA, the CDR3 is TGTGCCAGCAGCATGCATGGGACTGCCGGCACCGGGGAGCTGTTTTTT. Its translation is CASSMHGTAGTGELFF.

This sequence joins TRBV5-4 and TRBJ2-5, with D unclear. The V end was cut by 7 bases, the J end by 1 base, with 11 bases between. The CDR3 has 13 residues. Germline lookup yields CDR1 SGHNT and CDR2 YYREEE (reference sequence). CDR3 sequence: CASGFAFQETQYF. CDR3 DNA sequence: TGTGCCAGCGGGTTCGCCTTCCAAGAGACCCAGTACTTC.

Only a few counts were recorded for this clonotype. The chain is built from TRBV5-1 and TRBJ2-1; 11 positions match TRBD2. Trimming cost V 6 bases and J 3 bases; bases outside gene matches: 17. The CDR3 has 19 amino acids. The germline V gene has CDR1 SGHRS and CDR2 YFSETQ. CDR3 region: CASTYGGTSGTSGYNEQFF. CDR3 DNA sequence: TGCGCCAGCACCTATGGTGGGACATCCGGGACTAGCGGCTACAATGAGCAGTTCTTC. The full variable domain, completed using reference TRBV5-1 and TRBJ2-1, is KAGVTQTPRYLIKTRGQQVTLSCSPISGHRSVSWYQQTPGQGLQFLFEYFSETQRNKGNFPGRFSGRQFSNSRSEMNVSTLELGDSALYLCASTYGGTSGTSGYNEQFFGPGTRLTVL.

The chain links TRBV7-9 to TRBJ1-6, with TRBD1 as a possible D gene (6 bases). The CDR3 totals 15 residues. The V end was cut by 3 bases, the J end by 5 bases, with 11 bases between. The germline gives CDR1 SEHNR, CDR2 FQNEAQ (reference sequence). The CDR3 sequence: CASSFAGVNNSPLHF. DNA of the CDR3: TGTGCCAGCAGCTTCGCAGGGGTGAATAATTCACCCCTCCACTTT. The full variable domain, completed using reference TRBV7-9 and TRBJ1-6, is DTGVSQNPRHKITKRGQNVTFRCDPISEHNRLYWYRQTLGQGPEFLTYFQNEAQLEKSRLLSDRFSAERPKGSFSTLEIQRTEQGDSAMYLCASSFAGVNNSPLHFGNGTRLTVT.

This clonotype has just a few counts. This chain joins TRBV12-3 or TRBV12-4 and TRBJ2-2; TRBD2 matches at 12 bases. J gave up 7 bases and V 3 bases, and 12 bases lay outside the gene matches. This CDR3 has 18 amino acids. The CDR3 bases are TGTGCCAGCAGTTTTTGGGCTAGCGGGAGGGCCAAAGTCGGGGAGCTGTTTTTT. It translates to CASSFWASGRAKVGELFF.

This clonotype was observed at least ten times. J is TRBJ2-2 and V is TRBV5-1, with 7 positions matching TRBD1. The ends lost 4 bases at V and 0 bases at J; junction bases unmatched: 3. The CDR3 has 15 amino acids. Germline V lookup: CDR1 SGHRS, CDR2 YFSETQ. DNA of the CDR3: TGCGCCAGCAGCCCCGGGACAGCGAACACCGGGGAGCTGTTTTTT. The encoded protein is CASSPGTANTGELFF.

The J gene is TRBJ2-7, the V gene TRBV7-2, with TRBD2 as a possible D gene (6 bases). The CDR3 consists of 15 residues. Germline V CDR1 and CDR2: SGHTA, FQGNSA. V lost 4 bases and J 4 bases, leaving 17 bases between the germline ends. Here the CDR3 DNA reads TGTGCCAGCAGCTCCCGCACCGCGGGGAAATACGAGCAGTACTTC. It specifies CASSSRTAGKYEQYF.

The chain combines TRBV6-5 with TRBJ2-5; D is ambiguous. Germline assignment: CDR1 MNHEY and CDR2 SVGAGI. The CDR3 covers 14 residues. V lost 0 bases, J lost 2 bases, and 7 bases lay in between. The CDR3 DNA follows: TGTGCCAGCAGTTACTCGAACAGACAAGAGACCCAGTACTTC. It encodes CASSYSNRQETQYF.